The source of this T cell receptor beta chain is a study of blood T cell repertoires in COVID-19. Across the study: The United States, Italy and Spain supplied acute and convalescent COVID-19 samples. From T cells, B-cell-depleted T cells, or PBMCs came the material, which was cDNA or gDNA.

The V gene end was trimmed by 3 bases and the J gene end by 11 bases; junction bases not matched to a gene: 9. Germline lookup yields CDR1 SNHLY and CDR2 FYNNEI. The CDR3 is 14 amino acids. The authors' processing: Amplification of reference gene primers was used by the study to estimate nucleated cell counts. TCRdb's table, derived via immunoSEQ multiplex PCR, lists solely in-frame clones and lacks some. V and J calls and clone size are as listed in that table; D and trimming were resolved from the DNA. Of a few hundred thousand clones listed, 85% to 90% are singletons. This receptor was identified in a man between 60 and 75 years old with acute or convalescent COVID-19. Sequencing input: peripheral blood. J is TRBJ1-4 and V is TRBV2; 7 positions agree with TRBD1. This CDR3 reads CASSDRGEVGKLFF. The CDR3 DNA reads TGTGCCAGCAGTGACAGGGGGGAGGTTGGGAAACTGTTTTTT.